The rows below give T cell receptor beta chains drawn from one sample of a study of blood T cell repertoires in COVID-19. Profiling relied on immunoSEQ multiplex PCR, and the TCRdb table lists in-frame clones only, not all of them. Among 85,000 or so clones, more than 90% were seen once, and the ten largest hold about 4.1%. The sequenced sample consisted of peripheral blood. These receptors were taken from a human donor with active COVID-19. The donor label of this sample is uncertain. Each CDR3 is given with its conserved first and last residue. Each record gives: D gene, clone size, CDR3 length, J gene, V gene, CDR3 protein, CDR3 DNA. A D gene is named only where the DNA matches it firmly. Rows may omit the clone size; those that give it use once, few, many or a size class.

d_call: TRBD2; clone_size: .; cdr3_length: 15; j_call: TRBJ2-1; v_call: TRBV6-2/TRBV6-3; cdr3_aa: CASSYPRLADNEQFF; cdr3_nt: TGTGCCAGCAGTTACCCCCGGCTAGCGGACAATGAGCAGTTCTTC
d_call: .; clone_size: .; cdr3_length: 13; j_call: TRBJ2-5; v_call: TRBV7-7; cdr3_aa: CASSGTFQETQYF; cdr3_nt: TGTGCTAGCAGTGGGACATTCCAAGAGACCCAGTACTTC
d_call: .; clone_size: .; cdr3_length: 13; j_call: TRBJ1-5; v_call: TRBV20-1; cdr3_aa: CSASPGLDQPQHF; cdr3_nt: TGCAGTGCTAGTCCCGGTTTGGATCAGCCCCAGCATTTT
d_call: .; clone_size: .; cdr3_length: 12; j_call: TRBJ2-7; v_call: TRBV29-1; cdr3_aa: CSVGRALSMQYF; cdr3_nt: TGCAGCGTTGGGCGGGCCCTTTCTATGCAGTACTTC
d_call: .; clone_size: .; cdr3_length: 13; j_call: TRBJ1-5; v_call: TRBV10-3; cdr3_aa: CAISPSEKQPQHF; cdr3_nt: TGTGCCATCAGTCCATCGGAGAAACAGCCCCAGCATTTT
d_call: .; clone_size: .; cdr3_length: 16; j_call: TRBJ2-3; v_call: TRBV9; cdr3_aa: CASSVGSGGGTDTQYF; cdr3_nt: TGTGCCAGCAGCGTAGGCTCCGGCGGGGGCACAGATACGCAGTATTTT
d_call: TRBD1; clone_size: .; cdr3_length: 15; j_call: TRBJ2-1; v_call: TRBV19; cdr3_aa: CASSIGDRGHNEQFF; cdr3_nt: TGTGCCAGTAGTATTGGGGACAGGGGTCACAATGAGCAGTTCTTC
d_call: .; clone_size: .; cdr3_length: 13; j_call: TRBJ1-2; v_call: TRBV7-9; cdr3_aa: CASSSIGESGYTF; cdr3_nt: TGTGCCAGCAGCTCCATTGGGGAGTCTGGCTACACCTTC
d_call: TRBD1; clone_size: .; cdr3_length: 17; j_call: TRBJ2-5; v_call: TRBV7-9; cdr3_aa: CASSLITGGPRGETQYF; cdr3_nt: TGTGCCAGCAGCCTTATAACAGGGGGCCCTAGGGGAGAGACCCAGTACTTC
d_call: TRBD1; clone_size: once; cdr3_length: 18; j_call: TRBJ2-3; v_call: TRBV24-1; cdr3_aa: CATSAPWGTGGKTDTQYF; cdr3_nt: TGTGCCACCAGTGCCCCCTGGGGTACAGGGGGCAAAACAGATACGCAGTATTTT
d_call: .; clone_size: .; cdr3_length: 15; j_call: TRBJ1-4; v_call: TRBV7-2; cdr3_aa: CASSEDRATNEKLFF; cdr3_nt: TGTGCCAGCAGCGAAGACAGAGCAACTAATGAAAAACTGTTTTTT
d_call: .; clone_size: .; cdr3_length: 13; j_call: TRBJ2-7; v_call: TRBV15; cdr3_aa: CATSVDSQYEQYF; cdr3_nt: TGTGCCACCAGCGTCGACAGTCAATACGAGCAGTACTTC
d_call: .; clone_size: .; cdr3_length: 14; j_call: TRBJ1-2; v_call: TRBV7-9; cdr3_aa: CASSLSEGGYGYTF; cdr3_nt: TGTGCCAGCAGCTTAAGTGAGGGCGGCTATGGCTACACCTTC
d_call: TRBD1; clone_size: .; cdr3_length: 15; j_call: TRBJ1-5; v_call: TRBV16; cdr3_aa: CASSALDRDNQPQHF; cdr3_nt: TGTGCCAGCAGCGCCCTGGACAGGGACAATCAGCCCCAGCATTTT
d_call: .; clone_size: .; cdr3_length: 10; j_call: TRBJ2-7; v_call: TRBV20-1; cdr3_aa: CSARGTVGDF; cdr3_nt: TGCAGTGCTAGAGGCACTGTGGGCGACTTC
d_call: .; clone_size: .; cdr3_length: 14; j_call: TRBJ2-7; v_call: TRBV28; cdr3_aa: CASSLGGSSYEQYF; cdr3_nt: TGTGCCAGCAGTTTAGGTGGGAGCTCCTACGAGCAGTACTTC
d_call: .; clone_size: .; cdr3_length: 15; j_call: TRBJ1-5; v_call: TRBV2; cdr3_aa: CASRYREYADQPQHF; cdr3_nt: TGTGCCAGCAGATACAGGGAGTATGCAGATCAGCCCCAGCATTTT
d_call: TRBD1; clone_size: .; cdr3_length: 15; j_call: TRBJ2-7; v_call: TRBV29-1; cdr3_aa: CSVVFRDSLAYEQYF; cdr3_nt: TGCAGCGTTGTTTTTCGGGACAGCCTAGCCTACGAGCAGTACTTC
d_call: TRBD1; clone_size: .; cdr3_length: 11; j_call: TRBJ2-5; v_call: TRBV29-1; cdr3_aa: CSGGQGQTQYF; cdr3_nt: TGCAGCGGGGGACAGGGCCAGACCCAGTACTTC
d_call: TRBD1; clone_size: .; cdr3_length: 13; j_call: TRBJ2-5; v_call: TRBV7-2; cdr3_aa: CASSVTGQETQYF; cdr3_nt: TGTGCCAGCAGCGTGACAGGGCAAGAGACCCAGTACTTC
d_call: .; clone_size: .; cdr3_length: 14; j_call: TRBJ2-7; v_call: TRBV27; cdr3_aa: CASSLSGVEYEQYF; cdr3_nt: TGTGCCAGCAGTTTATCAGGGGTAGAGTACGAGCAGTACTTC
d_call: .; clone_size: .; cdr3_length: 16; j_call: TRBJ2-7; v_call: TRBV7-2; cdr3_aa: CASEREGTRGPYEQYF; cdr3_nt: TGTGCCAGCGAGAGAGAGGGGACGCGGGGCCCCTACGAGCAGTACTTC
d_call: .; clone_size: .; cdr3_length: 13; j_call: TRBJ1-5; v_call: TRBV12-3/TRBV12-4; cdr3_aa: CASTAGGNQPQHF; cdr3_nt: TGTGCCAGCACCGCGGGAGGCAATCAGCCCCAGCATTTT
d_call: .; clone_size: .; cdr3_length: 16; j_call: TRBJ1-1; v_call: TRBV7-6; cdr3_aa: CASSLVAGFMNTEAFF; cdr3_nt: TGTGCCAGCAGCTTAGTTGCGGGGTTCATGAACACTGAAGCTTTCTTT
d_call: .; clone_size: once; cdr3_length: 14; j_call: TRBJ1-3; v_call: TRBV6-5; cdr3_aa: CASSKGVSGNTIYF; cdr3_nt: TGTGCCAGCAGCAAGGGGGTATCTGGAAACACCATATATTTT
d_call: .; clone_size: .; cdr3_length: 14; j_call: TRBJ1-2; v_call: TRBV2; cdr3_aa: CASTGREGNYGYTF; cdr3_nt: TGTGCCAGCACAGGCCGGGAAGGGAACTATGGCTACACCTTC
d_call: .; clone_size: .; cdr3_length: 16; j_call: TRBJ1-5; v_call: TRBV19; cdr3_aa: CASSMEEEGGNQPQHF; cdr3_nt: TGTGCCAGTAGTATGGAAGAAGAAGGGGGCAATCAGCCCCAGCATTTT
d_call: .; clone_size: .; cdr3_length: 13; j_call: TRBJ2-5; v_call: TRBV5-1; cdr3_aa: CASSLGQGETQYF; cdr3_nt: TGCGCCAGCAGCTTGGGCCAGGGAGAGACCCAGTACTTC
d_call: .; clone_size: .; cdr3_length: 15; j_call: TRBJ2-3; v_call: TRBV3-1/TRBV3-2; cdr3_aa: CASSTRSLLTDTQYF; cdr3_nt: TGTGCCAGCAGCACCCGGTCCCTCCTCACAGATACGCAGTATTTT
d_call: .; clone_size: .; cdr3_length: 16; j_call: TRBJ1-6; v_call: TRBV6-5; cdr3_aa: CASSYSYRVGNSPLHF; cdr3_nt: TGTGCCAGCAGTTACTCTTACAGGGTGGGTAATTCACCCCTCCACTTT
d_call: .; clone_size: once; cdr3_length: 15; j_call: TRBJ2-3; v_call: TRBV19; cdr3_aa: CASTLTGTSTDTQYF; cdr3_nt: TGTGCCAGTACGCTGACAGGCACTAGCACAGATACGCAGTATTTT
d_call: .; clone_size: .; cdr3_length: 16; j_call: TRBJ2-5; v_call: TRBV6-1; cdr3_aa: CASSELKGLGVETQYF; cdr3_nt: TGTGCCAGCAGTGAACTTAAGGGGCTAGGAGTGGAGACCCAGTACTTC
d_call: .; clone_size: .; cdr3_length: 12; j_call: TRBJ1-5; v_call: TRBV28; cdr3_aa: CASSAGHWLQHF; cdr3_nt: TGTGCCAGCAGTGCGGGCCATTGGCTCCAGCATTTT
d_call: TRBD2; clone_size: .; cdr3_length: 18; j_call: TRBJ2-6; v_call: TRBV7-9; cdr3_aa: CASSPLAATYSGANVLTF; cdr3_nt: TGTGCCAGCAGCCCCCTAGCGGCGACCTACTCTGGGGCCAACGTCCTGACTTTC
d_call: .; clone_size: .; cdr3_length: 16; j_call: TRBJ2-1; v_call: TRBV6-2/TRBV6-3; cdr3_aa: CASSYSMAGFRNEQFF; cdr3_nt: TGTGCCAGCAGTTACTCGATGGCGGGATTCAGGAATGAGCAGTTCTTC
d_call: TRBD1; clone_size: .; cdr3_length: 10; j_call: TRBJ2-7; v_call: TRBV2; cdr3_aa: CASRDRVLYF; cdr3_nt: TGTGCCAGCAGGGACAGGGTTCTGTACTTC
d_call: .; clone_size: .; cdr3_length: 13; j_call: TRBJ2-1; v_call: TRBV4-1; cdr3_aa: CASSHPTYNEQFF; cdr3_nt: TGCGCCAGCAGCCACCCGACTTACAATGAGCAGTTCTTC
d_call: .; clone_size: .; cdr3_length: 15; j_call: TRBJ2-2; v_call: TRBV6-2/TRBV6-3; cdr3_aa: CASSWVPAGTGELFF; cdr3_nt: TGTGCCAGCAGTTGGGTTCCGGCGGGCACCGGGGAGCTGTTTTTT
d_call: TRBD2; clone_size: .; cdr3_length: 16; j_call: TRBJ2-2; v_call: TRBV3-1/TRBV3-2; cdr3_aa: CASTQKRGADTGELFF; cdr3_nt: TGTGCCAGCACCCAAAAGCGGGGGGCCGACACCGGGGAGCTGTTTTTT
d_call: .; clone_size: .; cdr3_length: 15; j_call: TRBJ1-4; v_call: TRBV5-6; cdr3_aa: CASLDGGAPNEKLFF; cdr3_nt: TGTGCCAGCCTCGACGGGGGGGCCCCTAATGAAAAACTGTTTTTT
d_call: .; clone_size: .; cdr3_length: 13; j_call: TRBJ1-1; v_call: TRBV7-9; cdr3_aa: CASSSGMNTEAFF; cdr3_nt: TGTGCCAGCAGTTCGGGGATGAACACTGAAGCTTTCTTT
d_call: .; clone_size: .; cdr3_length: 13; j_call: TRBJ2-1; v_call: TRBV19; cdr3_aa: CASSTTRGNEQFF; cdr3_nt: TGTGCCAGTAGTACCACCCGGGGCAATGAGCAGTTCTTC